The 16 T cell receptor beta chains below were found in one sample sequenced in a study of T cells expressing NK-cell markers. TCRdb re-called the 5' RACE reads; one entry per CDR3 protein, DNA not given. The sample includes a few hundred thousand distinct CDR3 sequences. The sequencing input was blood T cells: a sorted CD56 or NKG2C T cell subset, CD4+ or CD8+ T cells, or bulk PBMC T cells (not recorded which). The origin of the receptors is a man aged 18 to 30 in good health.

CDR3 amino acids: CATNLVPQETQYF. The V and J genes are TRBV7-9 and TRBJ2-5. CDR3 length equals 13 residues. Germline CDR1 reads SEHNR; CDR2 reads FQNEAQ (reference sequence).

The rearrangement joins TRBV7-6 to TRBJ2-1; there is no DNA to check the TCRdb D call of TRBD1. This CDR3 contains 19 residues. Germline CDR1 SGHVS, CDR2 FNYEAQ. CDR3 region: CASSLAARRWDRKDNEQFF.

The rearrangement joins TRBV6-5 to TRBJ2-2. This CDR3 region has 12 residues. Per germline, CDR1 MNHEY and CDR2 SVGAGI. This CDR3 reads CASSYSVGELFF.

This chain's CDR3 is CATSRSGPPEAFF. The chain combines TRBV15 with TRBJ1-1. CDR3 length: 13 residues. In germline, CDR1 is LNHNV, CDR2 YYDKDF (reference sequence).

The chain has TRBV20-1 and TRBJ1-5; no DNA is available, so the TRBD1 call from TCRdb remains unchecked. Germline V CDR1 and CDR2: DFQATT, SNEGSKA (reference sequence). The CDR3 length is 20 residues. This CDR3 reads CSARLTRRAEGGWYNQPQHF.

The V call is TRBV5-1, the J call TRBJ2-1; the D gene TCRdb calls, TRBD1, cannot be checked with no DNA. The CDR3 length is 14 residues. Germline loops: CDR1 SGHRS, CDR2 YFSETQ. This CDR3 is CASSLGEDMHEQFF.

The rearrangement links TRBV18 to TRBJ1-1; no DNA is available, so the TRBD1 call from TCRdb remains unchecked. Germline V gives CDR1 KGHSH, CDR2 LQKENI. CDR3 length equals 14 residues. The chain's CDR3 is CASSQDRMNTEAFF.

This sequence joins TRBV25-1 and TRBJ1-5; the D call from TCRdb, TRBD1, cannot be confirmed without DNA. CDR3 length: 16 residues. Per the germline V gene, CDR1 is MGHDK and CDR2 is SYGVNS. The CDR3 loop is CASSSRDRHSNQPQHF.

The rearrangement links TRBV18 to TRBJ2-3; TCRdb outputs TRBD1, but without DNA this stays unchecked. This CDR3 spans 16 amino acids. Germline values: CDR1 KGHSH, CDR2 LQKENI. The CDR3 loop reads CASSPATGNPTDTQYF.

J is TRBJ1-4 and V is TRBV7-9; the D gene TCRdb calls, TRBD1, cannot be checked with no DNA. Germline lookup yields CDR1 SEHNR and CDR2 FQNEAQ (reference sequence). This CDR3 is built from 18 residues. CDR3 protein: CASSLNPLTGENWEKLFF.

V is TRBV20-1 and J is TRBJ1-3; the D call of TRBD1 rests on TCRdb alone, since no DNA is present to check it. The CDR3 spans 13 residues. Per the germline V gene, CDR1 is DFQATT and CDR2 is SNEGSKA (reference sequence). CDR3 protein: CSAYSGTGNTIYF.

V is TRBV6-2 or TRBV6-3 and J is TRBJ1-1; TCRdb calls TRBD1, which cannot be checked without DNA. This CDR3 has 13 residues. CDR1 and CDR2 (germline): MNHEY, SVGEGT. The CDR3 loop is CASRRGYETEAFF.

The chain recombines TRBV20-1 with TRBJ1-2. The germline V gene has CDR1 DFQATT and CDR2 SNEGSKA (reference sequence). The CDR3 contains 14 residues. This chain's CDR3 is CSVGDRSALYGYTF.

The chain is built from TRBV6-1 and TRBJ1-2; with no DNA, the TCRdb D assignment of TRBD1 cannot be verified. Germline V gene sequence: CDR1 MNHNS, CDR2 SASEGT. The CDR3 length is 13 residues. CDR3 in amino acids: CATSTGTHYGYTF.

This sequence joins TRBV6-2 or TRBV6-3 and TRBJ2-7; TCRdb gives TRBD1 as the D gene, but with no DNA this cannot be confirmed. The CDR3 has 13 residues. Germline V gives CDR1 MNHEY, CDR2 SVGEGT. This chain's CDR3 is CASSTDRTYEQYF.

The chain recombines TRBV5-8 with TRBJ2-7; TCRdb outputs TRBD1, but without DNA this stays unchecked. The CDR3 has 14 residues. Germline CDR1 reads SGHTS; CDR2 reads YDEGEE. The CDR3: CATGTRGSRLEQYF.